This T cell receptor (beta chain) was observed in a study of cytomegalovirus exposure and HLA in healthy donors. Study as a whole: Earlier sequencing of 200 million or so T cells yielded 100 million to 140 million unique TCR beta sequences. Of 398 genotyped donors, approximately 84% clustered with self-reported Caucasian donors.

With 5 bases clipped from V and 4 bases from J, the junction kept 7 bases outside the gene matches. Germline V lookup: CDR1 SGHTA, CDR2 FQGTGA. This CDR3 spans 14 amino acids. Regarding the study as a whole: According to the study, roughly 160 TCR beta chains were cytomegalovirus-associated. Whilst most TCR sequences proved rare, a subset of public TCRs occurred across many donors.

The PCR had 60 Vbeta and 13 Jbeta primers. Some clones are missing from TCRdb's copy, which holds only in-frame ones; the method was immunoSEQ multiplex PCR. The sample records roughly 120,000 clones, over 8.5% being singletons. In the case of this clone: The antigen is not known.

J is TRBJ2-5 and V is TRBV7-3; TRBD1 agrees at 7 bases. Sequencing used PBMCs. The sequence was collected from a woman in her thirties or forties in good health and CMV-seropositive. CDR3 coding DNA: TGTGCCAGCAGCCGACAGGGTACGGGAGAGACCCAGTACTTC. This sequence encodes CASSRQGTGETQYF.